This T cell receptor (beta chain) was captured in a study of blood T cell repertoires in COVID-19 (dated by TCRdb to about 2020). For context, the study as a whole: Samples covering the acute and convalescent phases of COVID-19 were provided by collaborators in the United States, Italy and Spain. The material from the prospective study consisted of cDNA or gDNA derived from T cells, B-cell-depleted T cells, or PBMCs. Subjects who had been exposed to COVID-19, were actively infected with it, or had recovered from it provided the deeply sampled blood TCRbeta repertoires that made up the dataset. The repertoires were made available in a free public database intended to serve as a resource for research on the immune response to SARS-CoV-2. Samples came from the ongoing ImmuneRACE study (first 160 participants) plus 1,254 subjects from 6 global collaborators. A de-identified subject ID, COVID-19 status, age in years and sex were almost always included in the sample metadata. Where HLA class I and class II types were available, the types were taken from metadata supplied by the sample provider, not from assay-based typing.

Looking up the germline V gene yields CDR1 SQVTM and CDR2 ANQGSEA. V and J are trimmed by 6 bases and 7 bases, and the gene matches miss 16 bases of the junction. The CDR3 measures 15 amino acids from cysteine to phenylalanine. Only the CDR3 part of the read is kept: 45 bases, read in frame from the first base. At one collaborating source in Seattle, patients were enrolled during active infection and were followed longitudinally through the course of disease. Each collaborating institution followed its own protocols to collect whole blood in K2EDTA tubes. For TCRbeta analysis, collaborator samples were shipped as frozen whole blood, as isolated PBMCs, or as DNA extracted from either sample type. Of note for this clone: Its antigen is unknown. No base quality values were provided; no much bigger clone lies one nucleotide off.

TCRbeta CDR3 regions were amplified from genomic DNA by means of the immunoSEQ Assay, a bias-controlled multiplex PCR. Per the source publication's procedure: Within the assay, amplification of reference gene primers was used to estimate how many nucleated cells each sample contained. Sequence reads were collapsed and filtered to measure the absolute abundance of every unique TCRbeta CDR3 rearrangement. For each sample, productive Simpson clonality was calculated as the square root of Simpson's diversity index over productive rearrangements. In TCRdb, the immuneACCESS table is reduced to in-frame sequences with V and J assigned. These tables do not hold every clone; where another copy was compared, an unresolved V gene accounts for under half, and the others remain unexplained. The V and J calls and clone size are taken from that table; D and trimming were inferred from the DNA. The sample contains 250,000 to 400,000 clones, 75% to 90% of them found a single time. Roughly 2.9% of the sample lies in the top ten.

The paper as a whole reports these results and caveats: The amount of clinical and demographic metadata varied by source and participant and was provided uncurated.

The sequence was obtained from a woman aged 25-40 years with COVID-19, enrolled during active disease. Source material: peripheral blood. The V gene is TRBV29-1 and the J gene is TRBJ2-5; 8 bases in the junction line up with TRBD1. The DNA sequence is TGCAGCGTGGCGCTTACCGGGACAGGAGGAGGGACCCAGTACTTC. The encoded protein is CSVALTGTGGGTQYF.